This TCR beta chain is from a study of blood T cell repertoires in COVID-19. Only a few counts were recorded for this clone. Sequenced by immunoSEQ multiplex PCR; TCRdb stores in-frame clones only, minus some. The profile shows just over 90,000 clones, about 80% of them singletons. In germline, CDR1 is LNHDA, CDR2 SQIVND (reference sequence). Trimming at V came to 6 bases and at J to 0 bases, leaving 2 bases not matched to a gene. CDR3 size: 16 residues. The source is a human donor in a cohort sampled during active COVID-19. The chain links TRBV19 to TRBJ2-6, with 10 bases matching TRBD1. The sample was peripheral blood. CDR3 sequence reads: CASRTGGGSGANVLTF. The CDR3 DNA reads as TGTGCCAGTAGGACAGGGGGCGGCTCTGGGGCCAACGTCCTGACTTTC.